This T cell receptor (beta chain) was identified in a study of blood T cell repertoires in COVID-19. In this sample, this clone turned up a few times. Germline V gene data show CDR1 as LNHDA and CDR2 as SQIVND (reference sequence). This CDR3 has 13 residues. Trimming shortened V by 3 bases and J by 8 bases, and 10 bases separated the two germline ends. The repertoire was sequenced with immunoSEQ multiplex PCR; TCRdb's copy has only in-frame clones and lacks some. The data show roughly 330,000 clones, with more than 70% seen just once and 5.3% held by the top ten. The sequence was collected from a woman between 25 and 40 years old who had recovered from COVID-19. What was sequenced was PBMCs or T cells enriched from blood (not recorded which). The chain recombines TRBV19 with TRBJ1-4; D unclear. This chain's CDR3 is CASSIPTLEKLFF. CDR3 nucleotide sequence: TGTGCCAGTAGTATCCCGACTTTGGAAAAACTGTTTTTT.